A selection of T cell receptor beta chains follows, all from one sample in a study of T cells in Graves' hyperthyroidism and ophthalmopathy. TCRdb reprocessed the multiplex PCR reads with MiXCR, giving one entry per CDR3 protein. The repertoire holds around 420,000 distinct CDR3 sequences, approximately 15% seen once, with 5.3% in the top ten. The sample was blood. The receptors stem from a woman younger than 30 with Graves' hyperthyroidism. Each CDR3 is given with its conserved first and last residue. Each record gives: clone size, D gene, V gene, J gene, CDR3 DNA, CDR3 protein. D genes are given only for firm matches. For some rows the clone size is stated as once, few or many, or as a class when expanded; others skip it.

clone size: many; D gene: TRBD1; V gene: TRBV28; J gene: TRBJ1-2; CDR3 DNA: TGTGCCAGCAGTCTAAGACAGGGATATGGCTACACCTTC; CDR3 protein: CASSLRQGYGYTF
clone size: many; D gene: TRBD2; V gene: TRBV6-2/TRBV6-3; J gene: TRBJ2-1; CDR3 DNA: TGTGCCAGCATCGCGGGAGGAACCTACAATGAGCAGTTCTTC; CDR3 protein: CASIAGGTYNEQFF
clone size: many; D gene: TRBD1; V gene: TRBV20-1; J gene: TRBJ2-5; CDR3 DNA: TGCAGTGCTAGAGGCGGGACAGGGTATTGGGAGACCCAGTACTTC; CDR3 protein: CSARGGTGYWETQYF
clone size: few; D gene: NA; V gene: TRBV28; J gene: TRBJ1-6; CDR3 DNA: TGTGCCAGCAGTTTGCCCACAGGGTTAGCAGTATCCTATAATTCACCCCTCCACTTT; CDR3 protein: CASSLPTGLAVSYNSPLHF
clone size: few; D gene: NA; V gene: TRBV19; J gene: TRBJ2-1; CDR3 DNA: TGTGCCAGCGCCCCGGACGCAAACAATGAGCAGTTCTTC; CDR3 protein: CASAPDANNEQFF
clone size: many; D gene: NA; V gene: TRBV27; J gene: TRBJ1-5; CDR3 DNA: TGTGCCAGCAGTTCCCGGGGCAGGTATAGCAATCAGCCCCAGCATTTT; CDR3 protein: CASSSRGRYSNQPQHF
clone size: NA; D gene: NA; V gene: TRBV4-1; J gene: TRBJ2-5; CDR3 DNA: TGCGCCAGCAGCCATCAGGGGAGATTGGAGACCCAGTACTTC; CDR3 protein: CASSHQGRLETQYF
clone size: few; D gene: NA; V gene: TRBV4-3; J gene: TRBJ2-7; CDR3 DNA: TGCGCCAGCAGCGTTACTCGGTCCGGCTCCTACGAGCAGTACTTC; CDR3 protein: CASSVTRSGSYEQYF
clone size: NA; D gene: NA; V gene: TRBV28; J gene: TRBJ1-2; CDR3 DNA: TGTGCCAGCAGTTTCATGGGGAGTGACTATGGCTACACCTTC; CDR3 protein: CASSFMGSDYGYTF
clone size: many; D gene: TRBD2; V gene: TRBV30; J gene: TRBJ2-1; CDR3 DNA: TGTGCCTGGAGTTCGGGACTAGCGGGAGTCGGCGAGCAGTTCTTC; CDR3 protein: CAWSSGLAGVGEQFF
clone size: few; D gene: NA; V gene: TRBV9; J gene: TRBJ1-2; CDR3 DNA: TGTGCCAGCAGCACCTGGAACTATGGCTACACCTTC; CDR3 protein: CASSTWNYGYTF
clone size: many; D gene: TRBD2; V gene: TRBV29-1; J gene: TRBJ2-7; CDR3 DNA: TGCAGCGTTGGTATCGGACTAGCGGGAGGCGAGCAGTACTTC; CDR3 protein: CSVGIGLAGGEQYF
clone size: many; D gene: TRBD2; V gene: TRBV5-1; J gene: TRBJ2-1; CDR3 DNA: TGCGCCAGCAGCGGGTTGGCGGCGGGAGGGCCTGTGGATGAGCAGTTCTTC; CDR3 protein: CASSGLAAGGPVDEQFF
clone size: many; D gene: NA; V gene: TRBV5-1; J gene: TRBJ2-2; CDR3 DNA: TGCGCCAGCAGCCCGGTAGCGACGAGCAACACCGGGGAGCTGTTTTTT; CDR3 protein: CASSPVATSNTGELFF
clone size: few; D gene: NA; V gene: TRBV20-1; J gene: TRBJ2-5; CDR3 DNA: TGCAGTGCTAGAGAGGGATCCCAAGAGACCCAGTACTTC; CDR3 protein: CSAREGSQETQYF
clone size: many; D gene: NA; V gene: TRBV29-1; J gene: TRBJ2-1; CDR3 DNA: TGCAGCGGGGCTCAGTCCGGACCTCAAGGACTGTACAATGAGCAGTTCTTC; CDR3 protein: CSGAQSGPQGLYNEQFF
clone size: many; D gene: NA; V gene: TRBV6-2/TRBV6-3; J gene: TRBJ2-1; CDR3 DNA: TGTGCCAGCGAAAGGGGGGATGAGCAGTTCTTC; CDR3 protein: CASERGDEQFF
clone size: many; D gene: NA; V gene: TRBV6-1; J gene: TRBJ1-1; CDR3 DNA: TGTGCCAGCAGTTTGTGGGACATTGAAGCTTTCTTT; CDR3 protein: CASSLWDIEAFF
clone size: many; D gene: NA; V gene: TRBV18; J gene: TRBJ1-1; CDR3 DNA: TGTGCCAGCTCACCACTCCCCGAAGTAGCTGAAGCTTTCTTT; CDR3 protein: CASSPLPEVAEAFF
clone size: many; D gene: NA; V gene: TRBV6-1; J gene: TRBJ1-5; CDR3 DNA: TGTGCCAGCGAGGGAGGGAACAATCAGCCCCAGCATTTT; CDR3 protein: CASEGGNNQPQHF
clone size: NA; D gene: TRBD2; V gene: TRBV6-2/TRBV6-3; J gene: TRBJ2-7; CDR3 DNA: TGTGCCAGCAGCAAACCTCCTCCGGGACTAGCGGGAGGGAACTACGAGCAGTACTTC; CDR3 protein: CASSKPPPGLAGGNYEQYF
clone size: many; D gene: TRBD1; V gene: TRBV27; J gene: TRBJ2-7; CDR3 DNA: TGTGCCAGCAGGAACAGGGGAGCCTACGAGCAGTACTTC; CDR3 protein: CASRNRGAYEQYF
clone size: many; D gene: TRBD2; V gene: TRBV18; J gene: TRBJ2-4; CDR3 DNA: TGTGCCAGCTCACCCATAGCGGGAGCGCGGGCCAAAAACATTCAGTACTTC; CDR3 protein: CASSPIAGARAKNIQYF
clone size: many; D gene: TRBD2; V gene: TRBV27; J gene: TRBJ2-3; CDR3 DNA: TGTGCCAGCAGAGGACTAGCGGGAGGGGGTACAGATACGCAGTATTTT; CDR3 protein: CASRGLAGGGTDTQYF
clone size: NA; D gene: NA; V gene: TRBV7-9; J gene: TRBJ1-2; CDR3 DNA: TGTGCCAGCAGCTCGACGAACAGGGACGCCTATGGCTACACCTTC; CDR3 protein: CASSSTNRDAYGYTF
clone size: NA; D gene: NA; V gene: TRBV10-3; J gene: TRBJ2-3; CDR3 DNA: TGTGCCATCAGCCGCGTCCAAGGGAGCACAGATACGCAGTATTTT; CDR3 protein: CAISRVQGSTDTQYF
clone size: NA; D gene: TRBD1; V gene: TRBV12-5; J gene: TRBJ1-1; CDR3 DNA: TGTGCTAGTGGTTTGGACGACAGGGAGAACACTGAAGCTTTCTTT; CDR3 protein: CASGLDDRENTEAFF
clone size: few; D gene: NA; V gene: TRBV19; J gene: TRBJ1-5; CDR3 DNA: TGTGCCAGTAAAGACGGGAATAGCAATCAGCCCCAGCATTTT; CDR3 protein: CASKDGNSNQPQHF
clone size: few; D gene: NA; V gene: TRBV20-1; J gene: TRBJ2-7; CDR3 DNA: TGCAGTGCTATTACGGGAACCCCCTACGAGCAGTACTTC; CDR3 protein: CSAITGTPYEQYF
clone size: many; D gene: TRBD2; V gene: TRBV24-1; J gene: TRBJ2-5; CDR3 DNA: TGTGCCACCAGCTCTAGCGGTAAAGAGACCCAGTACTTC; CDR3 protein: CATSSSGKETQYF
clone size: many; D gene: NA; V gene: TRBV29-1; J gene: TRBJ2-3; CDR3 DNA: TGCAGCGTTCGCCCGGGAGATACGCAGTATTTT; CDR3 protein: CSVRPGDTQYF
clone size: NA; D gene: NA; V gene: TRBV5-1; J gene: TRBJ2-1; CDR3 DNA: TGTGCCATAAGCTACAATGAGCAGTTCTTC; CDR3 protein: CAISYNEQFF
clone size: many; D gene: NA; V gene: TRBV2; J gene: TRBJ2-7; CDR3 DNA: TGTGCCAGTCAAGCATCCTTAGGGTCCTACGAGCAGTACTTC; CDR3 protein: CASQASLGSYEQYF
clone size: NA; D gene: NA; V gene: TRBV10-2; J gene: TRBJ1-2; CDR3 DNA: TGCGCCAGCAGCCCCGGGGTCTTGAACTATGGCTACACCTTC; CDR3 protein: CASSPGVLNYGYTF
clone size: many; D gene: TRBD1; V gene: TRBV6-2/TRBV6-3; J gene: TRBJ2-4; CDR3 DNA: TGTGCCAGCAGTTACGACAGGGGGCCAAGGGACATTCAGTACTTC; CDR3 protein: CASSYDRGPRDIQYF
clone size: many; D gene: NA; V gene: TRBV4-3; J gene: TRBJ1-1; CDR3 DNA: TGCGCCAGCAGCTCCTGGCTGAACACTGAAGCTTTCTTT; CDR3 protein: CASSSWLNTEAFF
clone size: many; D gene: NA; V gene: TRBV7-9; J gene: TRBJ1-2; CDR3 DNA: TGTGCCAGCAGACGACAGGACTATGGCTACACCTTC; CDR3 protein: CASRRQDYGYTF
clone size: many; D gene: NA; V gene: TRBV6-1; J gene: TRBJ1-4; CDR3 DNA: TGTGCCAGCAGTGAAGAAGGACAATCTCGAGAAAAACTGTTTTTT; CDR3 protein: CASSEEGQSREKLFF